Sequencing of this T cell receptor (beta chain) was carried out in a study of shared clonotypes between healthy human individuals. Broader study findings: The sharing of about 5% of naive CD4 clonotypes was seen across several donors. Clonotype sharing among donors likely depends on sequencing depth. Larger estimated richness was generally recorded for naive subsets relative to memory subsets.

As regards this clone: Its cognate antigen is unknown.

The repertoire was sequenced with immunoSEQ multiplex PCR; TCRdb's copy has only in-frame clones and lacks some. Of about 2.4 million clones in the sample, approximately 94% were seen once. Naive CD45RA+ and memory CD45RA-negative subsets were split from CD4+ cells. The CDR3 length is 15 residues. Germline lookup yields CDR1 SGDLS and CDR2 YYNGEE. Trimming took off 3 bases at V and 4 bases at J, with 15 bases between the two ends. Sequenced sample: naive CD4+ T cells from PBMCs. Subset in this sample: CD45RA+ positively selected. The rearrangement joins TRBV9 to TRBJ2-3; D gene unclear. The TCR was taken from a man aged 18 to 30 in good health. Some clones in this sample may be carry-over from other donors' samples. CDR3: CASSALTRLPDTQYF. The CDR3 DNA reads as TGTGCCAGCAGCGCCCTAACCCGACTGCCAGATACGCAGTATTTT.